This TCR beta chain was recorded in a study of cytomegalovirus exposure and HLA in healthy donors. Looking at the study overall: Of the donors genotyped, several hundred in all, over 80% fell in the Caucasian-associated ancestry cluster. Findings and limits, study-wide: TCR association rates varied by HLA locus in a later analysis, with DRB1 highest and HLA-C lowest.

With 60 Vbeta and 13 Jbeta primers, the PCR was carried out. Here immunoSEQ multiplex PCR was the method, and the copy in TCRdb shows in-frame clones only, minus some. The table records just over 150,000 clones, roughly 85% of them present only once. As to this clone: Its antigen is undetermined.

In germline, CDR1 is LGHNA, CDR2 YSLEER. The CDR3 is 16 amino acids. V was shortened by 1 base and J by 2 bases, with 15 bases between the two germline ends. The origin of this receptor is a young woman in good health and CMV-seronegative. The material sequenced was PBMCs. This rearrangement joins TRBV4-3 to TRBJ2-7; weak D call: TRBD1 (6 bases). The chain's CDR3 is CASSQGRTVFPYEQYF. CDR3 DNA sequence: TGCGCCAGCAGCCAAGGGAGGACAGTCTTTCCCTACGAGCAGTACTTC.